The next 26 T cell receptor beta chains were all read from a single sample in a study of CD8 T cells in Susac syndrome. The authors reverse transcribed roughly 0.5 to 1 ug RNA with random hexamers. In TCRdb, the immunoSEQ multiplex PCR reads were re-called with MiXCR into one record per CDR3 protein. The sample includes hundreds of thousands of distinct CDR3 sequences, about 85% of them seen just once. Input material: CD8+ T cells from PBMCs. Receptors originate from a human donor with multiple sclerosis.

V gene TRBV18 combines with J gene TRBJ2-6; the D gene is possibly TRBD2 (6 bases). The germline V and J ends were trimmed by 0 bases and 1 base, with 13 bases remaining between them. CDR3 size: 18 residues. From germline, CDR1 is KGHSH and CDR2 LQKENI. CDR3: CASSPPLGGASGANVLTF. CDR3 nucleotide sequence: TGTGCCAGCTCACCACCTCTGGGGGGTGCTTCTGGGGCCAACGTCCTGACTTTC.

The rearrangement uses TRBV23-1 and TRBJ2-1, with TRBD1 matching over 7 bases. TRBV23-1 qualifies as an ORF whose function is uncertain. This CDR3 region has 17 residues. The V and J ends lost 2 bases and 2 bases, in that order; junction bases with no gene match: 9. CDR3 bases: TGCGCCAGCAGTCAACACCCGGGACAGAAGACCTACAATGAGCAGTTCTTC. Residues: CASSQHPGQKTYNEQFF.

The rearrangement joins TRBV12-3 or TRBV12-4 to TRBJ2-7; 7 positions match TRBD1. Losses at the gene ends were 5 bases for V and 6 bases for J; bases not matched to a gene: 4. The CDR3 has 12 amino acids. CDR3 nucleotides: TGTGCCAGCAGTCCTAACAGGGGCGAGCAGTACTTC. Translation: CASSPNRGEQYF.

The chain carries TRBV5-1 and TRBJ2-7, with D possibly matching TRBD1 (6 bases). CDR3 length: 17 residues. Looked up from germline, CDR1 is SGHRS and CDR2 is YFSETQ. The V and J ends lost 0 bases and 4 bases respectively, with 20 bases between them. CDR3 in DNA: TGCGCCAGCAGCTTGGGGACACCGGGACAAGTTGAATACGAGCAGTACTTC. It is translated as CASSLGTPGQVEYEQYF.

The rearrangement uses TRBV7-9 and TRBJ2-7, with TRBD2 as a possible D gene (6 bases). The V end was cut by 0 bases, the J end by 3 bases, with 9 bases between. CDR3 length equals 14 residues. CDR1 and CDR2 from the germline V gene are SEHNR and FQNEAQ (reference sequence). The CDR3 sequence: CASSLAGRDYEQYF. The CDR3, as DNA: TGTGCCAGCAGCTTAGCTGGGCGGGACTACGAGCAGTACTTC.

The chain joins TRBV30 to TRBJ2-3; the D is unclear. The germline gives CDR1 GTSNPN, CDR2 SVGIG (reference sequence). The CDR3 loop spans 13 amino acids. V dropped 8 bases and J dropped 2 bases, with 14 bases sitting between them. CDR3 nucleotide sequence: TGTGCCCTCGGAGAGGAGATCACAGATACGCAGTATTTT. Translation gives CALGEEITDTQYF.

The chain couples TRBV9 to TRBJ2-5, with 10 bases lining up with TRBD1. Germline assignment: CDR1 SGDLS and CDR2 YYNGEE. J gave up 2 bases and V 3 bases, and 7 bases lay outside the gene matches. This CDR3 has 16 residues. The CDR3 reads CASSAPGQGEQETQYF. As DNA, the CDR3 is TGTGCCAGCAGCGCCCCAGGACAGGGGGAACAAGAGACCCAGTACTTC.

V is TRBV5-4 and J is TRBJ1-2; D gene ambiguous. This CDR3 contains 11 residues. V was pared by 0 bases and J by 7 bases, with 4 bases between. Germline loops: CDR1 SGHNT, CDR2 YYREEE (reference sequence). CDR3 in DNA: TGTGCCAGCAGCTTGGACAGTGGCTACACCTTC. This translates into CASSLDSGYTF.

The chain has TRBV6-5 and TRBJ1-5, with D possibly matching TRBD1 (5 bases). Trimming stripped 1 base from V and 0 bases from J, with 16 bases between. CDR3 length equals 18 residues. The germline V gene has CDR1 MNHEY and CDR2 SVGAGI. The CDR3 region is CASSYFPPGADSNQPQHF. The CDR3 DNA reads TGTGCCAGCAGTTACTTCCCACCCGGGGCAGATAGCAATCAGCCCCAGCATTTT.

The chain carries TRBV7-8 and TRBJ2-1; 10 bases are shared with TRBD2. This CDR3 region has 15 residues. The V and J ends lost 4 bases and 6 bases, in that order; junction bases with no gene match: 6. From germline, CDR1 is SGHVS and CDR2 FQNEAQ. CDR3 sequence (DNA): TGTGCCAGCAGCTGGACTAGCGGTGTCGTCAATGAGCAGTTCTTC. Its protein product is CASSWTSGVVNEQFF.

This clonotype was seen once. V gene TRBV28 combines with J gene TRBJ2-1; the D gene could be TRBD1 or TRBD2 (5 bases each). V was trimmed by 5 bases and J by 7 bases, leaving 24 bases between them. Per germline, CDR1 MDHEN and CDR2 SYDVKM. The CDR3 is made up of 17 amino acids. CDR3 coding DNA: TGTGCCAGCAGTCCACTCGCAGCTGGGGGTCTCTGGAATGAGCAGTTCTTC. It is translated as CASSPLAAGGLWNEQFF.

V gene TRBV14 combines with J gene TRBJ2-7; 9 nucleotides match TRBD1. Germline CDR1 is SGHDN and CDR2 is FVKESK. V lost 2 bases, J lost 2 bases, and 4 bases stayed unmatched. This CDR3 contains 15 residues. In DNA, the CDR3 is TGTGCCAGCAGCCAACCCGGACAGGGGACCTACGAGCAGTACTTC. Translation gives CASSQPGQGTYEQYF.

The chain employs TRBV6-5 and TRBJ1-2; the D is unclear. Germline V lookup: CDR1 MNHEY, CDR2 SVGAGI. This CDR3 has 17 amino acids. V shed 0 bases and J shed 2 bases, with 16 bases lying between them. CDR3 amino acids: CASSYSMEEGGNYGYTF. The CDR3 DNA reads as TGTGCCAGCAGTTACTCCATGGAGGAGGGAGGAAACTATGGCTACACCTTC.

The chain carries TRBV27 and TRBJ1-1, with D perhaps matching TRBD1 (5 bases). In germline, CDR1 is MNHEY, CDR2 SMNVEV (reference sequence). V gave up 3 bases and J gave up 0 bases, with 11 bases separating them. The CDR3 has 15 residues. The CDR3 DNA sequence: TGTGCCAGCAGTTTCGGGACCTTTTTGAACACTGAAGCTTTCTTT. Protein product: CASSFGTFLNTEAFF.

The V and J genes are TRBV3-1 and TRBJ2-2; either TRBD1 or TRBD2 may supply D (5 bases each). Germline V gene sequence: CDR1 LGHDT, CDR2 YNNKEL (reference sequence). There are 18 residues in the CDR3. Trimming took 4 bases from V and 0 from J, leaving 18 bases between them. The chain's CDR3 is CASSRTYRGRSNTGELFF. The CDR3 DNA sequence: TGTGCCAGCAGCCGCACTTATCGGGGACGGTCGAACACCGGGGAGCTGTTTTTT.

This clonotype appeared once. The chain couples TRBV6-1 to TRBJ2-7; TRBD1 agrees at 9 bases. This CDR3 is 15 amino acids long. V lost 3 bases, J lost 3 bases, and 6 bases stayed unmatched. Germline values: CDR1 MNHNS, CDR2 SASEGT. CDR3 protein: CASSDRTGDGYEQYF. The CDR3 nucleotides read TGTGCCAGCAGTGACCGGACAGGGGACGGCTACGAGCAGTACTTC.

This clonotype showed up just once. The chain is built from TRBV6-2 or TRBV6-3 and TRBJ2-7; D is perhaps TRBD1 (6 bases). Germline-derived CDR1 and CDR2 are MNHEY and SVGEGT. V lost 0 bases and J 5 bases, leaving 20 bases between the germline ends. The CDR3 runs 17 residues. The DNA for the CDR3 is TGTGCCAGCAGTTACTCGAGTGCAGACCCAGGGGTCCACGAGCAGTACTTC. It translates to CASSYSSADPGVHEQYF.

The chain couples TRBV5-1 to TRBJ2-1; D gene ambiguous. Germline V gene lookup returns CDR1 SGHRS and CDR2 YFSETQ. Trimming cost V 2 bases and J 3 bases, with 15 bases left between them. CDR3 length: 16 amino acids. The DNA of the CDR3 is TGCGCCAGCAGCTTCCCAACGGTCCCCGGCTACAATGAGCAGTTCTTC. Its translation: CASSFPTVPGYNEQFF.

This chain links TRBV29-1 with TRBJ1-1; tentatively, D is TRBD1 (5 bases). The CDR3 covers 12 residues. V lost 2 bases and J lost 1, with 5 bases in between. In germline, CDR1 is SQVTM, CDR2 ANQGSEA. The CDR3 DNA reads TGCAGCGTTGAACAGGGGAACACTGAAGCTTTCTTT. It yields the protein CSVEQGNTEAFF.

This rearrangement joins TRBV5-4 to TRBJ2-7, with D maybe TRBD1 (6 bases). This CDR3 region has 12 residues. Trimming removed 7 bases from V and 4 bases from J, with 12 bases in between. Germline lookup yields CDR1 SGHNT and CDR2 YYREEE (reference sequence). DNA for the CDR3: TGTGCCAGCCGGACAGATTCGTACGAGCAGTACTTC. Its translation: CASRTDSYEQYF.

The chain couples TRBV30 to TRBJ1-1; D possibly corresponds to TRBD1 (5 bases). The CDR3 has 13 amino acids. Germline V gives CDR1 GTSNPN, CDR2 SVGIG (reference sequence). Between the trimmed V and J ends, which lost 3 bases and 5 bases, there was a span of 13 bases. The CDR3 bases are TGTGCCTGGAGCGGGGGGTACAGAACTGAAGCTTTCTTT. This gives the protein CAWSGGYRTEAFF.

This clonotype has only one observation. The CDR3 here is CASRGQATFLSGYTF. The CDR3 nucleotides read TGTGCCAGCAGAGGGCAGGCGACCTTCCTATCGGGCTACACCTTC. V is TRBV2 and J is TRBJ1-2, with D unresolved. The CDR3 is made up of 15 amino acids. With 6 bases removed from V and 8 bases from J, the gap between germline ends came to 22 bases. Per the germline V gene, CDR1 is SNHLY and CDR2 is FYNNEI.

The V and J genes are TRBV5-4 and TRBJ2-7; TRBD2 is a possible D gene (5 bases). V lost 4 bases and J 3 bases, leaving 11 bases between the germline ends. This CDR3 spans 13 amino acids. Germline CDR1 is SGHNT and CDR2 is YYREEE (reference sequence). The CDR3 reads CASSRTGLYEQYF. The DNA for the CDR3 is TGTGCCAGCAGCCGGACTGGACTCTACGAGCAGTACTTC.

J is TRBJ2-1 and V is TRBV24-1; no clear D. The germline CDR1 and CDR2 sequences are KGHDR and SFDVKD. The germline V and J ends were trimmed by 3 bases and 0 bases, with 11 bases remaining between them. The CDR3 contains 16 residues. CDR3 residues: CATSDRRKGSYNEQFF. In DNA form, the CDR3 reads TGTGCCACCAGTGATAGACGGAAAGGCTCCTACAATGAGCAGTTCTTC.

The rearrangement joins TRBV10-3 to TRBJ2-7; a weak D match, TRBD2 (5 bases). This CDR3 comprises 12 residues. V was shortened by 7 bases and J by 3 bases, with 10 bases between the two germline ends. The germline V gene encodes CDR1 ENHRY and CDR2 SYGVKD. DNA of the CDR3: TGTGCCATCACGGACCGGGACTACGAGCAGTACTTC. Translated: CAITDRDYEQYF.

This clonotype showed up just once. V gene TRBV29-1 combines with J gene TRBJ2-1; 8 bases are shared with TRBD2. This CDR3 is built from 15 residues. Trimming took 2 bases from V and 0 from J; bases not matched to a gene: 3. CDR1 is SQVTM and CDR2 is ANQGSEA in the germline V gene. The CDR3 loop reads CSVESGGSSYNEQFF. The CDR3 region has the DNA TGCAGCGTTGAAAGCGGGGGTAGCTCCTACAATGAGCAGTTCTTC.